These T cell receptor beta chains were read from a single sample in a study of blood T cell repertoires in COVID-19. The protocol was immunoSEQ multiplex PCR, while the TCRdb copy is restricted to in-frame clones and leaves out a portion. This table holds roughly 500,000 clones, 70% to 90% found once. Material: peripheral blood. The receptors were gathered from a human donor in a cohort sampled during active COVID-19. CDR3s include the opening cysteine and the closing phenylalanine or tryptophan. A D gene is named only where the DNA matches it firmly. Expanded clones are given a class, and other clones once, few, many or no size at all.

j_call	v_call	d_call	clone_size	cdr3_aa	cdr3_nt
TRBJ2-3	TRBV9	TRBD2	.	CASSVGLAGNTDTQYF	TGTGCCAGCAGCGTAGGCCTAGCGGGAAACACAGATACGCAGTATTTT
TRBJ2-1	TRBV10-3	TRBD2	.	CASTRSGSSNEQFF	TGTGCCAGCACGAGGAGCGGGAGTAGCAATGAGCAGTTCTTC
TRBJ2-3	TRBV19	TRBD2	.	CASSVAGSTDTQYF	TGTGCCAGCAGCGTAGCGGGGAGCACAGATACGCAGTATTTT
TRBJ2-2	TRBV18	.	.	CASSPYRNQDTGELFF	TGTGCCAGCTCACCATACCGAAACCAGGACACCGGGGAGCTGTTTTTT
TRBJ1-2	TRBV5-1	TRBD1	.	CASTGGSSYTF	TGCGCCAGTACAGGGGGCTCAAGCTACACCTTC
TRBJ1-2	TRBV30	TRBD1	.	CAWIGTAKSGYTF	TGTGCCTGGATCGGGACAGCTAAATCCGGCTACACCTTC
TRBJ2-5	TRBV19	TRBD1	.	CASSPQTGDETQYF	TGTGCCAGTAGTCCCCAGACAGGGGATGAGACCCAGTACTTC
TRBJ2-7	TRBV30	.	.	CAWSARAGDEQYF	TGTGCCTGGAGCGCCAGAGCAGGCGACGAGCAGTACTTC
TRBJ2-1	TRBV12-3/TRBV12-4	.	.	CASSLRRGDEQFF	TGTGCCAGCAGTTTACGCAGGGGTGATGAGCAGTTCTTC
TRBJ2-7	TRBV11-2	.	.	CASSFQGDGSIDEQYF	TGTGCCAGCAGCTTTCAGGGCGACGGGAGTATCGACGAGCAGTACTTC
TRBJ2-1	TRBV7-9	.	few	CASSLDSYNEQFF	TGTGCCAGCAGCCTGGACAGTTACAATGAGCAGTTCTTC
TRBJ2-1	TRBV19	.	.	CASSPVRSSYNEQFF	TGTGCCAGTAGTCCCGTCAGAAGCTCCTACAATGAGCAGTTCTTC
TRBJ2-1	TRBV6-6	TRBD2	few	CASSLAGGPYNEQFF	TGTGCCAGCAGTTTAGCGGGAGGACCCTACAATGAGCAGTTCTTC
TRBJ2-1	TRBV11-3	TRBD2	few	CASSFDLGPSGRGEQFF	TGTGCCAGCAGCTTCGACCTGGGCCCTAGCGGGAGAGGTGAGCAGTTCTTC
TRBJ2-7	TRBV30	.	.	CAWIDRLTGQYEQYF	TGTGCCTGGATTGATAGATTGACAGGCCAATACGAGCAGTACTTC
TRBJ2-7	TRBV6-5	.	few	CASSYALQGGYEQYF	TGTGCCAGCAGTTACGCACTACAGGGTGGCTACGAGCAGTACTTC
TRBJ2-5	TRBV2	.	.	CASSLEQQETQYF	TGTGCCAGCAGTTTGGAACAGCAAGAGACCCAGTACTTC
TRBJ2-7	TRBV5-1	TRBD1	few	CASSLRVDRVNEQYF	TGCGCCAGCAGCTTGCGGGTCGACAGGGTAAACGAGCAGTACTTC
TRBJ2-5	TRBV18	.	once	CASSPGVQETQYF	TGTGCCAGCTCACCGGGAGTTCAAGAGACCCAGTACTTC
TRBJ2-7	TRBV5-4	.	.	CASSFRSGSEGYEQYF	TGTGCCAGCAGCTTTCGCTCGGGGTCAGAAGGCTACGAGCAGTACTTC
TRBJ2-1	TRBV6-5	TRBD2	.	CASRSGSPYNEQFF	TGTGCCAGCAGAAGCGGGAGCCCCTACAATGAGCAGTTCTTC
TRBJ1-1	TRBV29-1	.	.	CSLQPEGGTEAFF	TGCAGCCTCCAGCCCGAAGGGGGCACTGAAGCTTTCTTT
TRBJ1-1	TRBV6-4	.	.	CASSGAEAFF	TGTGCCAGCAGTGGTGCGGAAGCTTTCTTT
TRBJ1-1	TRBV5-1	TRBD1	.	CASSLQGGPLNTEAFF	TGCGCCAGCAGCTTGCAAGGGGGCCCCCTGAACACTGAAGCTTTCTTT